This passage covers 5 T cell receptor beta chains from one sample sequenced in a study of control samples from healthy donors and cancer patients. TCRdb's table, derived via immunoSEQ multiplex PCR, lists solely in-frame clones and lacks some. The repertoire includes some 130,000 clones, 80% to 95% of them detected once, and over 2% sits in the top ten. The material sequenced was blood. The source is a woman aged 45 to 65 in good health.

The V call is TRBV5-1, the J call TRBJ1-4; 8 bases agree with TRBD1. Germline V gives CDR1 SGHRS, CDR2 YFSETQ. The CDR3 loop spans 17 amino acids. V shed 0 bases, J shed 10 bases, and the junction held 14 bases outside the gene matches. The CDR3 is CASSLDVLGQGNRKLFF. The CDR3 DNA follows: TGCGCCAGCAGCTTGGATGTGCTAGGACAGGGAAATCGAAAACTGTTTTTT.

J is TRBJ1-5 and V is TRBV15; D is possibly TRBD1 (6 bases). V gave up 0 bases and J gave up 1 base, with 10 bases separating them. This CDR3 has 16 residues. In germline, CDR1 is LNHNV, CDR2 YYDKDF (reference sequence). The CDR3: CATSRDPGASNQPQHF. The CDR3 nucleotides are TGTGCCACCAGCAGAGATCCGGGGGCCAGCAATCAGCCCCAGCATTTT.

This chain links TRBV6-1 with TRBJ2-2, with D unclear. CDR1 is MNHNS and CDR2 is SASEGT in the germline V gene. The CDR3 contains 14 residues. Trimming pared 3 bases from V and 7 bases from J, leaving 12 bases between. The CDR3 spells CASSDMPRNGELFF. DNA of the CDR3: TGTGCCAGCAGTGACATGCCGCGGAACGGGGAGCTGTTTTTT.

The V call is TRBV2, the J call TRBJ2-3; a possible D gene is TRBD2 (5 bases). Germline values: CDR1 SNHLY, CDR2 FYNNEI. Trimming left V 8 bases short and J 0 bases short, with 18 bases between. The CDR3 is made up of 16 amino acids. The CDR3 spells CASSRGSLMSTDTQYF. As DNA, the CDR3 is TGTGCCAGCTCCAGAGGGAGTCTAATGAGCACAGATACGCAGTATTTT.

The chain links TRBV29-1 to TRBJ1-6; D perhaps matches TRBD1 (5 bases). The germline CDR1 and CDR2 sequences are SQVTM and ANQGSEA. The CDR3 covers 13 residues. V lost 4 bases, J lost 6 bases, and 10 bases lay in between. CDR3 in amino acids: CSVGTGPNSPLHF. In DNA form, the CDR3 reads TGCAGCGTTGGCACAGGTCCTAATTCACCCCTCCACTTT.